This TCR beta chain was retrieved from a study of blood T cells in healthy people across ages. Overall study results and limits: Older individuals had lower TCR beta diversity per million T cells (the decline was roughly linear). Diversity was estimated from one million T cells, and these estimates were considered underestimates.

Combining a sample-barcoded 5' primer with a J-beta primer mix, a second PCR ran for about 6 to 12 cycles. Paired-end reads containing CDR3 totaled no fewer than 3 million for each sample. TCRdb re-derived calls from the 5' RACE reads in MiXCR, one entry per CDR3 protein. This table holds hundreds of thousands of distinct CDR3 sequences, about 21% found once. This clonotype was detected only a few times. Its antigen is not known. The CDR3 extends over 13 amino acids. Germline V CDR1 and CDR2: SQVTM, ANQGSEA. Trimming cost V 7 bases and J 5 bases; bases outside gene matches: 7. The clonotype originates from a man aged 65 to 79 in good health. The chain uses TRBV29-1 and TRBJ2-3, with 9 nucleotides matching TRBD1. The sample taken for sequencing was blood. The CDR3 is CSARDRDVDTQYF. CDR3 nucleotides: TGCAGCGCCCGGGACAGGGACGTAGATACGCAGTATTTT.